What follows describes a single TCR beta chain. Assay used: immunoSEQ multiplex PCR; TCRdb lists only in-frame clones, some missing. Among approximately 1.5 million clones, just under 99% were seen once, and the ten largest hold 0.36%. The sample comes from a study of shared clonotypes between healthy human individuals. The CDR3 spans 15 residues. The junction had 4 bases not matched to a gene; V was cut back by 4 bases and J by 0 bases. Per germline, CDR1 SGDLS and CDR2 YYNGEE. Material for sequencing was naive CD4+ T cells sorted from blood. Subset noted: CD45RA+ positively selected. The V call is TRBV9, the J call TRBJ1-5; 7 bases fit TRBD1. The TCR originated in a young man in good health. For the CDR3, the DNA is TGTGCCAGCAGCTCCACAGGGGATAGCAATCAGCCCCAGCATTTT. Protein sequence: CASSSTGDSNQPQHF.